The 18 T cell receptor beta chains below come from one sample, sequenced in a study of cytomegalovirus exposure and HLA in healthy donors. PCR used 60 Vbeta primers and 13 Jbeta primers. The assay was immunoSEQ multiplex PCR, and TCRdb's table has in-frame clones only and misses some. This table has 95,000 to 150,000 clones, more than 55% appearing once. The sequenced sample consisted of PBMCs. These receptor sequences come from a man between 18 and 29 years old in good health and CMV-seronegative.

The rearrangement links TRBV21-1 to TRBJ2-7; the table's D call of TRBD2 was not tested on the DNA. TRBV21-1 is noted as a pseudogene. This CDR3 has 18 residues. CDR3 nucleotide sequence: TGTGCCAGCAGCAATCACACGACTAGCGGGGGGCACTACGGCGAGCAGTACTTC. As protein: CASSNHTTSGGHYGEQYF.

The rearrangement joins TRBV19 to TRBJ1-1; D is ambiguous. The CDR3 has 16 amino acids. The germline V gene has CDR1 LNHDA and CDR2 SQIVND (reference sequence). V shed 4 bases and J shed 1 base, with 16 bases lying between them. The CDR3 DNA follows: TGTGCCAGTAGTACCCCGGGGAGGTTTGGGAACACTGAAGCTTTCTTT. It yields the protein CASSTPGRFGNTEAFF. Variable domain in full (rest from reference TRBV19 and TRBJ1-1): DGGITQSPKYLFRKEGQNVTLSCEQNLNHDAMYWYRQDPGQGLRLIYYSQIVNDFQKGDIAEGYSVSREKKESFPLTVTSAQKNPTAFYLCASSTPGRFGNTEAFFGQGTRLTVV.

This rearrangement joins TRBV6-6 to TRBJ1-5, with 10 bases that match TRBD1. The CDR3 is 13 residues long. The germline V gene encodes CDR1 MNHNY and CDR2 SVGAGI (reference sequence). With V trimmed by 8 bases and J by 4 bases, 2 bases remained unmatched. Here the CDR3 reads CASRDRGNQPQHF. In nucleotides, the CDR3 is TGTGCCAGCCGGGACAGGGGAAATCAGCCCCAGCATTTT.

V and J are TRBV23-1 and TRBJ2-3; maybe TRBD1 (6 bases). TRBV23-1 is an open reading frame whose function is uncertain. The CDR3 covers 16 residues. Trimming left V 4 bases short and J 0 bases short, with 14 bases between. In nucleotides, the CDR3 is TGCGCCAGCAGTCCGGGGACACCCGACAGCACAGATACGCAGTATTTT. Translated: CASSPGTPDSTDTQYF.

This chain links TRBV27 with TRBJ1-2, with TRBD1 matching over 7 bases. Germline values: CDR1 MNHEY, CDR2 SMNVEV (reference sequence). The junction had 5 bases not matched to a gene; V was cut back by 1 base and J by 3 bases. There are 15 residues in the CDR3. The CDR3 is CASSLFARGDYGYTF. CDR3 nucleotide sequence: TGTGCCAGCAGTTTATTCGCCAGGGGGGACTATGGCTACACCTTC.

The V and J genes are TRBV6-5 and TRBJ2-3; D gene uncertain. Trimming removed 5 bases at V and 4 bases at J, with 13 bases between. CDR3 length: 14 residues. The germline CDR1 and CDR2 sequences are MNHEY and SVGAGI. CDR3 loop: CASSPASFADTQYF. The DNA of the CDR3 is TGTGCCAGCAGTCCTGCGAGTTTTGCAGATACGCAGTATTTT.

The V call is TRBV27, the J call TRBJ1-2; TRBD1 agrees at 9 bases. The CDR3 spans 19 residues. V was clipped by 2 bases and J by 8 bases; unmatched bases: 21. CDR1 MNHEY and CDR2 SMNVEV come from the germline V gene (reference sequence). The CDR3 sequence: CASSLKGNRPGDRVWGYTF. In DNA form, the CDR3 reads TGTGCCAGCAGTTTAAAGGGAAACCGACCAGGGGACAGGGTTTGGGGCTACACCTTC.

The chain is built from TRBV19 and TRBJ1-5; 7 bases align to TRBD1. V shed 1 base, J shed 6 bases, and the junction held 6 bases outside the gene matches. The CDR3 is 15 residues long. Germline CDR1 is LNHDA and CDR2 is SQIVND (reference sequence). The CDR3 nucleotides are TGTGCCAGTAGTATAGGGCAGGGGGGCGGTCAGCCCCAGCATTTT. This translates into CASSIGQGGGQPQHF.

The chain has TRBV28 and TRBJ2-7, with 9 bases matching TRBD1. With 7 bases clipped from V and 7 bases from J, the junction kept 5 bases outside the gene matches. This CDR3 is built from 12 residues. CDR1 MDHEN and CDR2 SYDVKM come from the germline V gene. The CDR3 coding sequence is TGTGCCAGCACCGCGGACAGGGGAGAGCAGTACTTC. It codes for CASTADRGEQYF.

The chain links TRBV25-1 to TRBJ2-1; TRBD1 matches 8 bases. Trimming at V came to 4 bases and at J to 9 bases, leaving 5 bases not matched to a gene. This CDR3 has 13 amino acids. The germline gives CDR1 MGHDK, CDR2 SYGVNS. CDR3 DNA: TGTGCCAGCAGTGCATTAACAGGGGGTGAGCAGTTCTTC. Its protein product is CASSALTGGEQFF.

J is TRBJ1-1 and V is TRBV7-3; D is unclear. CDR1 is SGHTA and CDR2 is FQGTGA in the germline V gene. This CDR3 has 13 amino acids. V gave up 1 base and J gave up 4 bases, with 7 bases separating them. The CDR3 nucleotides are TGTGCCAGCAGCTTAAATCCATCCACTGAAGCTTTCTTT. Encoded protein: CASSLNPSTEAFF.

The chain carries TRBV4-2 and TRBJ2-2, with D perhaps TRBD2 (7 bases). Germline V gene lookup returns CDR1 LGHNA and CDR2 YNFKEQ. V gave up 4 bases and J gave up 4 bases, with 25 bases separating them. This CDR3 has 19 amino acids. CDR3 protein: CASSPPRWLGGGSTGELFF. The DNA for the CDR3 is TGTGCCAGCAGCCCCCCCCGCTGGCTAGGGGGGGGGAGCACCGGGGAGCTGTTTTTT.

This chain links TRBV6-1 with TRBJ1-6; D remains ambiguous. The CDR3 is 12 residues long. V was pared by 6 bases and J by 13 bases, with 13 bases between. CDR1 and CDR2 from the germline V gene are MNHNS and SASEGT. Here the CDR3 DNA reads TGTGCCAGCAGAGATGGACTCGTGCCCCTCCACTTT. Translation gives CASRDGLVPLHF.

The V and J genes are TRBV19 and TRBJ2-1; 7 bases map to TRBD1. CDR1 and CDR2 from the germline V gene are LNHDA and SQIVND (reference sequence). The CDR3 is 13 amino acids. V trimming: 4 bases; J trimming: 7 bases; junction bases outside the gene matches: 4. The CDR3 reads CASSTLRGNEQFF. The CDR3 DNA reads TGTGCCAGTAGTACCCTCAGGGGGAATGAGCAGTTCTTC.

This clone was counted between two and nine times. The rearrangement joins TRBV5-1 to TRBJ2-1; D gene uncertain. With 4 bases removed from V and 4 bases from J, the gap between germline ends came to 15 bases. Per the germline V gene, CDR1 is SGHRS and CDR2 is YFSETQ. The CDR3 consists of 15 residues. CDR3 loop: CASSPKSTPYNEQFF. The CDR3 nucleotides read TGCGCCAGCAGCCCAAAATCTACCCCGTACAATGAGCAGTTCTTC.

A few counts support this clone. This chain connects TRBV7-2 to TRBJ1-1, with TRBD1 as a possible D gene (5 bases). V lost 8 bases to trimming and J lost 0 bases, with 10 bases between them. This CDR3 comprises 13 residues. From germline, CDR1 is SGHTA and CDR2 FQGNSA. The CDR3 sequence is CASSEGMNTEAFF. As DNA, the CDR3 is TGTGCCAGCTCGGAGGGGATGAACACTGAAGCTTTCTTT.

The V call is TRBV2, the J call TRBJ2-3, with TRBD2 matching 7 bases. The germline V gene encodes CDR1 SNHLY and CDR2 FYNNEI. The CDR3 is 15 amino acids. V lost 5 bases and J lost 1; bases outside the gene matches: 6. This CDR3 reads CASSLGRAGTDTQYF. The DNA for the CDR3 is TGTGCCAGCAGTCTGGGGAGGGCCGGCACAGATACGCAGTATTTT.

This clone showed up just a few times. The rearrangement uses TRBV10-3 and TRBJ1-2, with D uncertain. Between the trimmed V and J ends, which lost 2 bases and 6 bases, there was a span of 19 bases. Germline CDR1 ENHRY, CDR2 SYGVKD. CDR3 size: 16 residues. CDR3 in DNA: TGTGCCATCAGTGAGCCCGGCCGAGGCGGGGAGGATGGCTACACCTTC. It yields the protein CAISEPGRGGEDGYTF.